The present entry profiles one T cell receptor beta chain with its context. As yet, its antigen is unknown. Looked up from germline, CDR1 is LGHNA and CDR2 is YSLEER. The CDR3 sequence is 18 residues long. V dropped 4 bases and J dropped 0 bases, with 20 bases sitting between them. These data belong to a study of T cell responses to AZD1222 COVID-19 vaccine. Overall study: It was second doses at about 4 or about 12 weeks that were pooled. Overall study findings and caveats: The donor cohort was predominantly white British with a female majority, and clonal diversity may have been underestimated. Only six people who got AZD1222 tested seropositive at baseline. Repertoires were collected only later (after the peak T cell response had occurred).

Using immunoSEQ multiplex PCR, the repertoire was profiled, and TCRdb retains in-frame clones only, with some absent. The sample lists about 170,000 clones, around 90% seen once, with roughly 1.5% in the top ten. The V call is TRBV4-3, the J call TRBJ2-3; D remains ambiguous. The TCR was taken from an adult in good health. Specimen: peripheral blood, collected on day 0 of AZD1222 vaccination. CDR3 amino acids: CASSPLDYRHSSTDTQYF. The CDR3 nucleotides are TGCGCCAGCAGCCCGTTGGATTATAGGCATTCTAGCACAGATACGCAGTATTTT.